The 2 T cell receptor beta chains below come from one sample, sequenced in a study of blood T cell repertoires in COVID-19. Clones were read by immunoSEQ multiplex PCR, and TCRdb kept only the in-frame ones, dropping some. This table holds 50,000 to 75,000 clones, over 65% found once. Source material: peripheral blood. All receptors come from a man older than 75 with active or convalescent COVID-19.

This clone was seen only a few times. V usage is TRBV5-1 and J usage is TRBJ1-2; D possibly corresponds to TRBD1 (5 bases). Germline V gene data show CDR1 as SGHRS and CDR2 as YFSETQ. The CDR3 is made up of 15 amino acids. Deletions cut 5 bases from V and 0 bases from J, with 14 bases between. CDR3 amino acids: CASRKRDGTNYGYTF. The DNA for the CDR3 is TGCGCCAGCAGGAAGCGGGACGGAACTAACTATGGCTACACCTTC. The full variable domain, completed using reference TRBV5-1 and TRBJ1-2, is KAGVTQTPRYLIKTRGQQVTLSCSPISGHRSVSWYQQTPGQGLQFLFEYFSETQRNKGNFPGRFSGRQFSNSRSEMNVSTLELGDSALYLCASRKRDGTNYGYTFGSGTRLTVV.

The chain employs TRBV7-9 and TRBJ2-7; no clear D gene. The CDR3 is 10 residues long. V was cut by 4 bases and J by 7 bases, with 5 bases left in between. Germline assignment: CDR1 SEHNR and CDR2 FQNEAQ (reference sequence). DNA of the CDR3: TGTGCCAGCAGCTCGGGTGAGCAGTACTTC. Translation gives CASSSGEQYF.